Below, 25 T cell receptor beta chains from the same sample are listed, as sequenced in a study of T cell responses to AZD1222 COVID-19 vaccine. TCRdb keeps only in-frame clones here, not all; method: immunoSEQ multiplex PCR. The table records about 96,000 clones, 70% to 90% of them present only once. This specimen was peripheral blood, taken on day 0 of AZD1222 vaccination. These TCRs come from an adult in good health.

This clone appeared once. V is TRBV11-1 and J is TRBJ1-6, with 10 bases fitting TRBD1. J was trimmed by 8 bases and V by 5 bases; bases with no gene match: 9. The CDR3 covers 16 residues. Looked up from germline, CDR1 is SGHAT and CDR2 is FQDESV (reference sequence). CDR3: CASSQSTGGFDSPLHF. CDR3 nucleotides: TGTGCCAGCAGCCAATCGACAGGGGGCTTTGATTCACCCCTCCACTTT.

This clone appeared a single time. The chain links TRBV10-2 to TRBJ2-7; D ambiguous. V gave up 4 bases and J gave up 6 bases, with 10 bases separating them. The V gene's germline CDR1 is WSHSY and CDR2 SAAADI. The CDR3 totals 12 residues. CDR3 nucleotides: TGCGCCAGCAGTGCAATCGGCGGCGAGCAGTACTTC. Protein product: CASSAIGGEQYF.

The rearrangement joins TRBV27 to TRBJ2-7, with 9 nucleotides matching TRBD2. Germline V CDR1 and CDR2: MNHEY, SMNVEV (reference sequence). The trim removed 6 bases at V and 3 bases at J, leaving 12 bases unmatched. The CDR3 runs 16 residues. CDR3: CASSRSLAGGDYEQYF. The CDR3 DNA is TGTGCCAGCAGCCGTAGTCTGGCGGGAGGGGACTACGAGCAGTACTTC.

A single count supports this clone. The J gene is TRBJ2-1, the V gene TRBV12-3 or TRBV12-4; D remains ambiguous. CDR3 size: 12 residues. Trimming pared 3 bases from V and 6 bases from J, leaving 6 bases between. The CDR3 is CASSFRSNEQFF. In DNA, the CDR3 is TGTGCCAGCAGTTTCCGGAGCAATGAGCAGTTCTTC.

V gene TRBV3-1 (or the pseudogene TRBV3-2) combines with J gene TRBJ2-6, with a tentative D call TRBD2 (5 bases). Germline lookup yields CDR1 LGHDT and CDR2 YNNKEL (reference sequence). The CDR3 is 18 residues long. The germline V and J ends were trimmed by 3 bases and 2 bases, with 17 bases remaining between them. The CDR3 nucleotides read TGTGCCAGCAGCCAGGCGAGGGCAGGCCTAACTGGGGCCAACGTCCTGACTTTC. It encodes CASSQARAGLTGANVLTF.

The rearrangement links TRBV28 to TRBJ2-7, with TRBD1 matching 8 bases. The CDR3 runs 15 residues. With V trimmed by 5 bases and J by 2 bases, 8 bases remained unmatched. The germline V gene encodes CDR1 MDHEN and CDR2 SYDVKM. The CDR3 loop is CASSGLQGVAYEQYF. CDR3 in DNA: TGTGCCAGCAGTGGGCTACAGGGGGTTGCCTACGAGCAGTACTTC. Full variable domain (rest looked up from reference TRBV28 and TRBJ2-7): DVKVTQSSRYLVKRTGEKVFLECVQDMDHENMFWYRQDPGLGLRLIYFSYDVKMKEKGDIPEGYSVSREKKERFSLILESASTNQTSMYLCASSGLQGVAYEQYFGPGTRLTVT.

The chain joins TRBV6-2 or TRBV6-3 to TRBJ1-1; D unresolved. The V end was cut by 3 bases, the J end by 5 bases, with 4 bases between. This CDR3 region has 11 residues. Germline V lookup: CDR1 MNHEY, CDR2 SVGEGT. CDR3 loop: CASSYTTEAFF. The DNA of the CDR3 is TGTGCCAGCAGTTATACGACTGAAGCTTTCTTT.

The chain is built from TRBV29-1 and TRBJ2-7; D unresolved. Looked up from germline, CDR1 is SQVTM and CDR2 is ANQGSEA. The germline V and J ends were trimmed by 4 bases and 3 bases, with 13 bases remaining between them. This CDR3 region has 13 residues. The CDR3 protein is CSVVDEGIYEQYF. CDR3 nucleotides: TGCAGCGTTGTGGACGAAGGAATCTACGAGCAGTACTTC.

The V gene is TRBV15, the J gene TRBJ1-5, with a tentative D call TRBD1 (5 bases). There are 16 residues in the CDR3. Trimming removed 1 base from V and 0 bases from J, with 10 bases in between. Germline loops: CDR1 LNHNV, CDR2 YYDKDF (reference sequence). The chain's CDR3 is CATSRGEQVSNQPQHF. The CDR3 coding sequence is TGTGCCACCAGCAGAGGTGAACAGGTTAGCAATCAGCCCCAGCATTTT.

This chain links TRBV3-1 (or the pseudogene TRBV3-2) with TRBJ2-7, with TRBD2 matching 10 bases. Germline V gene lookup returns CDR1 LGHDT and CDR2 YNNKEL (reference sequence). V was pared by 2 bases and J by 0 bases, with 4 bases of the junction left unmatched. The CDR3 has 16 residues. CDR3 in amino acids: CASSQTLAGDSYEQYF. CDR3 nucleotides: TGTGCCAGCAGCCAAACTCTAGCGGGGGACTCCTACGAGCAGTACTTC.

CDR3 coding DNA: TGTGCCAGCAGCTTAGGGCTAGCGGGAGTAAACAATGAGCAGTTCTTC. Its translation is CASSLGLAGVNNEQFF. This chain links TRBV11-2 with TRBJ2-1, with 10 bases that match TRBD2. This CDR3 has 16 amino acids. In germline, CDR1 is SGHAT, CDR2 FQNNGV. V trimming: 1 base; J trimming: 5 bases; junction bases outside the gene matches: 5.

This chain uses TRBV19 with TRBJ2-5; 10 bases are shared with TRBD2. With V trimmed by 5 bases and J by 5 bases, 11 bases remained unmatched. The CDR3 covers 16 residues. The germline gives CDR1 LNHDA, CDR2 SQIVND (reference sequence). CDR3 in amino acids: CASSSNLAGARETQYF. The CDR3 DNA reads as TGTGCCAGTAGTTCGAACCTAGCGGGAGCCCGCGAGACCCAGTACTTC.

Comment on this clone: This CDR3 is also generated by other DNA sequences in the sample. The chain joins TRBV6-5 to TRBJ2-7, with 12 bases identical to TRBD2. Trimming at V came to 0 bases and at J to 3 bases, leaving 0 bases not matched to a gene. CDR1 MNHEY and CDR2 SVGAGI come from the germline V gene. The CDR3 is 15 amino acids. CDR3 sequence (DNA): TGTGCCAGCAGTTACTCGACTAGCGGGAGCTACGAGCAGTACTTC. It yields the protein CASSYSTSGSYEQYF.

The chain joins TRBV18 to TRBJ1-2; possibly TRBD1 for D (5 bases). This CDR3 is 13 amino acids long. Between the trimmed V and J ends, which lost 3 bases and 2 bases, there was a span of 7 bases. Germline-derived CDR1 and CDR2 are KGHSH and LQKENI. The CDR3: CASSPEGNYGYTF. The CDR3 DNA reads TGTGCCAGCTCACCCGAGGGGAACTATGGCTACACCTTC.

The chain uses TRBV2 and TRBJ1-5; tentative D call: TRBD1 (5 bases). Germline assignment: CDR1 SNHLY and CDR2 FYNNEI. This CDR3 comprises 18 residues. V lost 6 bases, J lost 0 bases, and 21 bases lay in between. The DNA for the CDR3 is TGTGCCAGCAGAGGCACTAGGGGCCAACCATTTAGCAATCAGCCCCAGCATTTT. Protein sequence: CASRGTRGQPFSNQPQHF.

The chain couples TRBV28 to TRBJ1-4; D may be TRBD1 (6 bases). CDR3 length equals 16 residues. V lost 3 bases and J lost 0, with 11 bases in between. The germline V gene has CDR1 MDHEN and CDR2 SYDVKM. The CDR3 here is CASSFSRGSTNEKLFF. CDR3 coding DNA: TGTGCCAGCAGTTTTAGCAGGGGATCAACTAATGAAAAACTGTTTTTT. The whole variable domain, filled in from reference TRBV28 and TRBJ1-4, reads DVKVTQSSRYLVKRTGEKVFLECVQDMDHENMFWYRQDPGLGLRLIYFSYDVKMKEKGDIPEGYSVSREKKERFSLILESASTNQTSMYLCASSFSRGSTNEKLFFGSGTQLSVL.

V is TRBV1 and J is TRBJ2-1; the table's D call of TRBD2 was not tested on the DNA. TRBV1 is a pseudogene. The CDR3 has 15 residues. CDR3 DNA: TGCACCAGCAGCCAAACAGCGGGAGGGCCTTATGAGCAGTTCTTC. It encodes CTSSQTAGGPYEQFF.

This chain links TRBV23-1 with TRBJ2-3; 10 nucleotides match TRBD2. TRBV23-1 belongs to the ORF category, with a function that is uncertain. The CDR3 runs to 19 residues. V was pared by 6 bases and J by 0 bases, with 15 bases of the junction left unmatched. This chain's CDR3 is CASSKDLWTSGISTDTQYF. The CDR3, as DNA: TGCGCCAGCAGCAAAGATTTATGGACTAGCGGAATTAGCACAGATACGCAGTATTTT.

This sequence joins TRBV7-9 and TRBJ2-6, with TRBD1 identical over 11 bases. Germline V gives CDR1 SEHNR, CDR2 FQNEAQ (reference sequence). CDR3 length equals 18 residues. Trimming removed 3 bases from V and 0 bases from J; junction bases left unmatched: 4. In DNA, the CDR3 is TGTGCCAGCAGCTTGGCCGGACAGGGGGCCTCTGGGGCCAACGTCCTGACTTTC. It specifies CASSLAGQGASGANVLTF.

This chain links TRBV3-1 (or the pseudogene TRBV3-2) with TRBJ2-3; 13 positions agree with TRBD2. This CDR3 region has 22 residues. The V gene end was trimmed by 2 bases and the J gene end by 6 bases; junction bases not matched to a gene: 23. Germline assignment: CDR1 LGHDT and CDR2 YNNKEL (reference sequence). The CDR3 loop reads CASSQPRAPGLAGRNPFDTQYF. CDR3 DNA: TGTGCCAGCAGCCAACCAAGGGCTCCGGGACTAGCGGGGAGGAACCCATTTGATACGCAGTATTTT.

The chain couples TRBV19 to TRBJ2-2; maybe TRBD1 (6 bases). From germline, CDR1 is LNHDA and CDR2 SQIVND (reference sequence). CDR3 size: 15 residues. Trimming removed 6 bases at V and 4 bases at J, with 15 bases between. Here the CDR3 reads CASRFGGGGTGELFF. The CDR3 DNA reads TGTGCCAGTAGGTTTGGGGGCGGAGGCACCGGGGAGCTGTTTTTT.

This clone came up once. V usage is TRBV2 and J usage is TRBJ1-2; 9 nucleotides line up with TRBD1. The length of the CDR3 is 16 residues. Unmatched junction bases numbered 12, after V lost 2 bases and J lost 8 bases. Germline CDR1 reads SNHLY; CDR2 reads FYNNEI. This CDR3 reads CASSERETGGKDGYTF. The CDR3 bases are TGTGCCAGCAGTGAAAGGGAGACAGGGGGAAAAGACGGCTACACCTTC.

This clone has only a few counts. The chain uses TRBV7-3 and TRBJ2-3; unclear D gene. Germline CDR1 reads SGHTA; CDR2 reads FQGTGA. Deletions cut 5 bases from V and 0 bases from J, with 9 bases between. The CDR3 loop spans 14 amino acids. This chain's CDR3 is CASSLDPSTDTQYF. As DNA, the CDR3 is TGTGCCAGCAGCCTGGACCCCAGCACAGATACGCAGTATTTT. The full variable domain, rest sourced from reference TRBV7-3 and TRBJ2-3, is GAGVSQTPSNKVTEKGKYVELRCDPISGHTALYWYRQSLGQGPEFLIYFQGTGAADDSGLPNDRFFAVRPEGSVSTLKIQRTERGDSAVYLCASSLDPSTDTQYFGPGTRLTVL.

This clone was found once. CDR3 nucleotides: TGTGCCAGCAGTTCGGGACAGGGGAGTGGAAACACCATATATTTT. It translates to CASSSGQGSGNTIYF. The chain carries TRBV6-5 and TRBJ1-3; 10 nucleotides line up with TRBD1. Germline CDR1 and CDR2: MNHEY and SVGAGI. The junction had 3 bases not matched to a gene; V was cut back by 4 bases and J by 3 bases. This CDR3 is built from 15 residues.

This clone was counted only a few times. CDR3: CASSYNDREIYEQYF. The DNA of the CDR3 is TGTGCCAGCAGTTACAACGACAGGGAGATCTACGAGCAGTACTTC. The gene calls are TRBV6-5 and TRBJ2-7, with 7 positions matching TRBD1. The CDR3 contains 15 residues. V was pared by 2 bases and J by 3 bases, with 7 bases of the junction left unmatched. CDR1 MNHEY and CDR2 SVGAGI come from the germline V gene.